This T cell receptor beta chain is drawn from a study of T cells after yellow fever vaccination. The CDR3 loop spans 17 amino acids. Worth noting for this clonotype: The antigen remains undetermined.

Study-level findings and limits: Shared CD4/CD8 clonotypes were a small share, likely from convergent recombination. The secondary response peaked faster, at day 5 versus 15, but was weaker.

One entry per CDR3 protein results from TCRdb running MiXCR on the 5' RACE reads. This table holds around 250,000 distinct CDR3 sequences, 6.9% found once. The genes are TRBV21-1 and TRBJ2-5; the table assigns TRBD2, which was not confirmed against the DNA. TRBV21-1 counts as a pseudogene. The receptor was isolated from a man in his thirties or forties who received the YFV17D yellow fever vaccine. Sequencing used CD4+ T cells sorted from PBMCs, obtained 15 days after the yellow fever booster vaccination. The DNA of the CDR3 is TGTGCCAGCAGCAGAGAGGGTGTTGGTCTAGCGGAAAAGACCCAGTACTTC. Amino acids: CASSREGVGLAEKTQYF.